A selection of T cell receptor beta chains follows, all from one sample in a study of T cell repertoires in cytomegalovirus infection. TCRdb redid the calling of the reads with MiXCR, one entry per CDR3 protein. The repertoire has hundreds of thousands of distinct CDR3 sequences, more than 25% of them found once; the top ten carry 11% to 15%. These receptors lack a known antigen. The sequencing here drew on cultured CD8+ T cells from PBMCs, taken from culture after CMV antigen stimulation. These receptors came from a human donor in good health (CMV status not recorded). Some clones in this sample may be carry-over from other donors' samples. Both conserved end residues are part of each CDR3. The D gene is left open where the match is weak. Rows give clone size only sometimes, using once, few, many, or a class for an expanded clone.

J	size	V	D	DNA	CDR3
TRBJ2-3	.	TRBV5-5	TRBD2	TGTGCCAGCAGCTTGGCCGCTAGCGGGGCTTCCACAGATACGCAGTATTTT	CASSLAASGASTDTQYF
TRBJ2-2	many	TRBV24-1	.	TGTGCCACCAGTGAGGGGGGAAAGACCGGGGAGCTGTTTTTT	CATSEGGKTGELFF
TRBJ2-2	many	TRBV7-9	TRBD1	TGTGCCAGCAGCTCGGACAGGGACACCGGGGAGCTGTTTTTT	CASSSDRDTGELFF
TRBJ1-2	few	TRBV15	.	TGTGCCACCAGCAGAGATAGGGCTAGGAGCTCTAACTATGGCTACACCTTC	CATSRDRARSSNYGYTF
TRBJ1-1	.	TRBV6-5	.	TGTGCCAGCAGTTACTTCAGGCAGGTGGACACTGAAGCTTTCTTT	CASSYFRQVDTEAFF
TRBJ1-5	many	TRBV12-3/TRBV12-4	.	TGTGCCAGCAGCTTAGGGGTGAATCAGCCCCAGCATTTT	CASSLGVNQPQHF
TRBJ2-3	few	TRBV7-3	.	TGTGCCAGCAGCCCTGGACTTAACAAGTGGGATACGCAGTATTTT	CASSPGLNKWDTQYF
TRBJ2-4	.	TRBV6-6	.	TGTGCCAGCAGTTACCTAGAGGGGCAGGACAAAAACATTCAGTACTTC	CASSYLEGQDKNIQYF
TRBJ1-5	.	TRBV28	.	TGTGCCAGCAGCCCAGGGAGGCGAAGGTCCAATCAGCCCCAGCATTTT	CASSPGRRRSNQPQHF
TRBJ2-4	many	TRBV7-6	TRBD2	TGTGCCAGCAGCTCTACTAGCGGGGGCCCCGGGAACATTCAGTACTTC	CASSSTSGGPGNIQYF
TRBJ1-2	.	TRBV27	TRBD1	TGTGCCAGCAGTTTATCGGGGACAGGGGGCTACTATGGCTACACCTTC	CASSLSGTGGYYGYTF